The 29 T cell receptor beta chains listed next were all sequenced from one sample in a study of T cells in Graves' hyperthyroidism and ophthalmopathy. Regions amplified from RNA transcripts were the TCR beta CDR3 regions. During a first-round RT-PCR of the TCR CDR3, the HTBI primer set was used. TCRdb re-called the multiplex PCR reads with MiXCR, one entry per CDR3 protein. This table holds nearly 600,000 distinct CDR3 sequences, 14% found once. Sample: blood. All receptors derive from a woman between 18 and 30 years old with Graves' ophthalmopathy.

This clonotype turned up a few times. One end of the junction does not line up with germline, which may come from a read error. The rearrangement links TRBV27 to TRBJ1-2; D is uncertain. The germline V gene encodes CDR1 MNHEY and CDR2 SMNVEV (reference sequence). The CDR3 covers 13 residues. The CDR3 DNA reads TGTGCCAGCAGGTCAGGCGGCGGCTATCGCTACACCTTC. Protein: CASRSGGGYRYTF.

This clonotype was found a few times. The V and J genes are TRBV20-1 and TRBJ2-1; D is possibly TRBD1 (6 bases). Germline V gives CDR1 DFQATT, CDR2 SNEGSKA (reference sequence). This CDR3 spans 14 amino acids. Trimming left V 5 bases short and J 6 bases short, with 17 bases between. The CDR3 loop reads CSAAGQQLRNEQFF. In nucleotides, the CDR3 is TGCAGTGCTGCCGGACAGCAACTTCGCAATGAGCAGTTCTTC.

Points on this clonotype: A much larger clonotype is one base distant, so this may be a read error. The V call is TRBV11-2, the J call TRBJ2-1, with D possibly called TRBD1 or TRBD2 (5 bases each). Germline assignment: CDR1 SGHAT and CDR2 FQNNGV. The ends were cut back, 5 bases at V and 6 bases at J, with 17 bases in the middle. The CDR3 has 15 amino acids. CDR3 nucleotide sequence: TGTGCCAGCAGCCCCCGGGACGAGCGGTCCAATGAGCAGTTCTTC. Translated: CASSPRDERSNEQFF.

This clonotype was recorded many times. The rearrangement links TRBV20-1 to TRBJ2-5; the match to TRBD1 covers 8 bases. Trimming took 0 bases from V and 1 from J; bases not matched to a gene: 7. This CDR3 spans 16 amino acids. From germline, CDR1 is DFQATT and CDR2 SNEGSKA (reference sequence). The CDR3 nucleotides read TGCAGTGCTAGAGATAGAGACAGGGGCGTCCAAGAGACCCAGTACTTC. It yields the protein CSARDRDRGVQETQYF.

V is TRBV19 and J is TRBJ1-4, with D unclear. Deletions cut 6 bases from V and 0 bases from J, with 11 bases between. Per germline, CDR1 LNHDA and CDR2 SQIVND (reference sequence). There are 15 residues in the CDR3. The CDR3 loop is CASRTIQTTNEKLFF. The CDR3 DNA sequence: TGTGCCAGTAGAACCATACAGACAACTAATGAAAAACTGTTTTTT. Complete variable domain (other parts from reference TRBV19 and TRBJ1-4): DGGITQSPKYLFRKEGQNVTLSCEQNLNHDAMYWYRQDPGQGLRLIYYSQIVNDFQKGDIAEGYSVSREKKESFPLTVTSAQKNPTAFYLCASRTIQTTNEKLFFGSGTQLSVL.

This clonotype was counted many times. The CDR3 bases are TGTGCCAGCACCCTAGGGGGGGGCGCGTTGGATGGCTACACCTTC. Amino acid sequence: CASTLGGGALDGYTF. The chain couples TRBV2 to TRBJ1-2; perhaps TRBD1 as D (6 bases). The CDR3 extends over 15 amino acids. Deletions cut 7 bases from V and 6 bases from J, with 21 bases between. Looked up from germline, CDR1 is SNHLY and CDR2 is FYNNEI. Full variable domain (missing parts from reference TRBV2 and TRBJ1-2): EPEVTQTPSHQVTQMGQEVILRCVPISNHLYFYWYRQILGQKVEFLVSFYNNEISEKSEIFDDQFSVERPDGSNFTLKIRSTKLEDSAMYFCASTLGGGALDGYTFGSGTRLTVV.

In its sample, this clonotype was seen a few times. The germline gene is not matched at one end of the junction; a read error may be the cause. The chain couples TRBV7-9 to TRBJ2-1; the D gene is possibly TRBD1 (5 bases). Germline values: CDR1 SEHNR, CDR2 FQNEAQ (reference sequence). The CDR3 extends over 16 amino acids. The CDR3 spells CASSLTAGMTYNEQFF. In DNA form, the CDR3 reads TGTGCCAGTAGCTTAACGGCAGGGATGACCTACAATGAGCAGTTCTTC. The full variable domain, its missing parts supplied by reference TRBV7-9 and TRBJ2-1, is DTGVSQNPRHKITKRGQNVTFRCDPISEHNRLYWYRQTLGQGPEFLTYFQNEAQLEKSRLLSDRFSAERPKGSFSTLEIQRTEQGDSAMYLCASSLTAGMTYNEQFFGPGTRLTVL.

The chain joins TRBV2 to TRBJ1-2; the D is unclear. The CDR3 sequence is 12 residues long. Germline CDR1 SNHLY, CDR2 FYNNEI. The V end was cut by 2 bases, the J end by 4 bases, with 5 bases between. The DNA for the CDR3 is TGTGCCAGCAGTGAAATGGTCTATGGCTACACCTTC. This encodes CASSEMVYGYTF.

This clonotype was found a few times. The genes are TRBV4-3 and TRBJ2-3, with 11 bases that match TRBD2. CDR1 LGHNA and CDR2 YSLEER come from the germline V gene. The V segment lost 3 bases and the J segment 1 base; nucleotides outside the gene matches: 3. The CDR3 is 16 amino acids. CDR3 bases: TGCGCCAGCAGCCAGTTAGCGGGAGGGGGCACAGATACGCAGTATTTT. Amino acids: CASSQLAGGGTDTQYF.

V gene TRBV2 combines with J gene TRBJ1-2; TRBD1 matches at 9 bases. V gave up 5 bases and J gave up 3 bases; unmatched junction bases: 7. The germline CDR1 and CDR2 sequences are SNHLY and FYNNEI. The CDR3 covers 15 residues. The chain's CDR3 is CASSLATGGDYGYTF. The CDR3 nucleotides are TGTGCCAGCAGTTTAGCGACAGGGGGAGACTATGGCTACACCTTC. The complete variable domain, with remaining parts taken from reference TRBV2 and TRBJ1-2, reads EPEVTQTPSHQVTQMGQEVILRCVPISNHLYFYWYRQILGQKVEFLVSFYNNEISEKSEIFDDQFSVERPDGSNFTLKIRSTKLEDSAMYFCASSLATGGDYGYTFGSGTRLTVV.

This clonotype was recorded at least ten times. V usage is TRBV28 and J usage is TRBJ1-1; perhaps TRBD1 as D (5 bases). The germline CDR1 and CDR2 sequences are MDHEN and SYDVKM. There are 15 residues in the CDR3. V lost 2 bases to trimming and J lost 6 bases, with 16 bases between them. The CDR3 DNA is TGTGCCAGCAGTTTACACGGGACTCTGGACGCTGAAGCTTTCTTT. Protein: CASSLHGTLDAEAFF.

The chain combines TRBV28 with TRBJ2-7; D possibly corresponds to TRBD2 (5 bases). Trimming took off 3 bases at V and 4 bases at J, with 13 bases between the two ends. Germline assignment: CDR1 MDHEN and CDR2 SYDVKM. The CDR3 sequence is 14 residues long. CDR3 sequence reads: CASSLRAVVYEQYF. For the CDR3, the DNA is TGTGCCAGCAGTTTGCGGGCAGTAGTTTACGAGCAGTACTTC.

The chain employs TRBV19 and TRBJ2-1, with TRBD2 as a possible D gene (6 bases). CDR1 LNHDA and CDR2 SQIVND come from the germline V gene (reference sequence). V lost 1 base and J lost 4, with 17 bases in between. This CDR3 spans 17 amino acids. This chain's CDR3 is CASSIGGGGLKYNEQFF. In nucleotides, the CDR3 is TGTGCCAGTAGTATAGGAGGAGGAGGACTAAAATACAATGAGCAGTTCTTC. Combining the CDR3 with reference TRBV19 and TRBJ2-1 gives the whole variable domain DGGITQSPKYLFRKEGQNVTLSCEQNLNHDAMYWYRQDPGQGLRLIYYSQIVNDFQKGDIAEGYSVSREKKESFPLTVTSAQKNPTAFYLCASSIGGGGLKYNEQFFGPGTRLTVL.

The CDR3 DNA sequence: TGTGCCAGCAGGACCCATAGTGGTTATGGCAATCAGCCCCAGCATTTT. Translating gives CASRTHSGYGNQPQHF. The genes are TRBV2 and TRBJ1-5; D remains unclear. The CDR3 totals 16 residues. Trimming removed 6 bases from V and 2 bases from J, with 17 bases in between. Germline assignment: CDR1 SNHLY and CDR2 FYNNEI.

This clonotype was seen ten or more times. This chain connects TRBV11-2 to TRBJ2-5, with D possibly matching TRBD1 (6 bases). CDR1 and CDR2 (germline): SGHAT, FQNNGV. Trimming removed 0 bases at V and 1 base at J, with 21 bases between. The CDR3 sequence is 19 residues long. The CDR3 nucleotides read TGTGCCAGCAGCTTAGAAGGTGGCGTCAGGGGAAGGGGCCAAGAGACCCAGTACTTC. Protein product: CASSLEGGVRGRGQETQYF.

The rearrangement joins TRBV7-6 to TRBJ2-5; TRBD2 matches 12 bases. There are 17 residues in the CDR3. CDR1 is SGHVS, CDR2 FNYEAQ, per germline. Trimming removed 5 bases from V and 5 bases from J; junction bases left unmatched: 12. CDR3 sequence reads: CASSPRLAGVTQETQYF. CDR3 in DNA: TGTGCCAGCAGCCCCCGACTAGCGGGAGTTACCCAGGAGACCCAGTACTTC.

Many counts were recorded for this clonotype. The V gene is TRBV6-1, the J gene TRBJ1-6; D gene uncertain. This CDR3 comprises 12 residues. V was shortened by 5 bases and J by 8 bases, with 7 bases between the two germline ends. Germline CDR1 is MNHNS and CDR2 is SASEGT. The CDR3 reads CASSYSHSPLHF. DNA for the CDR3: TGTGCCAGCAGTTATTCCCATTCACCCCTCCACTTT.

The chain has TRBV27 and TRBJ1-6; 8 bases map to TRBD1. Germline V gene data show CDR1 as MNHEY and CDR2 as SMNVEV (reference sequence). Trimming cost V 4 bases and J 8 bases; bases outside gene matches: 4. The CDR3 consists of 14 residues. CDR3 coding DNA: TGTGCCAGCAGTTGGCTGGACAGGGATTCACCCCTCCACTTT. Amino acids: CASSWLDRDSPLHF.

This clonotype was observed at least ten times. The chain recombines TRBV11-3 with TRBJ1-1; D perhaps matches TRBD1 (6 bases). The V gene's germline CDR1 is SGHNT and CDR2 YENEEA. The CDR3 has 17 residues. V lost 1 base, J lost 4 bases, and 19 bases lay in between. The CDR3 protein is CASSLGRMGAFITEAFF. The CDR3 DNA follows: TGTGCCAGCAGCTTAGGTAGAATGGGGGCGTTTATCACTGAAGCTTTCTTT.

At least ten counts were recorded for this clonotype. The chain recombines TRBV3-1 with TRBJ1-1; 7 nucleotides match TRBD1. Trimming took 7 bases from V and 0 from J; bases not matched to a gene: 2. Germline V gene sequence: CDR1 LGHDT, CDR2 YNNKEL (reference sequence). The CDR3 loop spans 13 amino acids. The CDR3 DNA sequence: TGTGCCAGCACGGGACAGATGAACACTGAAGCTTTCTTT. This sequence encodes CASTGQMNTEAFF. Full variable domain (rest looked up from reference TRBV3-1 and TRBJ1-1): DTAVSQTPKYLVTQMGNDKSIKCEQNLGHDTMYWYKQDSKKFLKIMFSYNNKELIINETVPNRFSPKSPDKAHLNLHINSLELGDSAVYFCASTGQMNTEAFFGQGTRLTVV.

In the case of this clonotype: Just one base apart from a much larger clone, this may be a read error. The chain joins TRBV24-1 to TRBJ2-1; D may be TRBD1 (6 bases). Germline CDR1 and CDR2: KGHDR and SFDVKD. The CDR3 covers 14 residues. In DNA, the CDR3 is TGTGCCTCTTCAGGGGCGTCTTCCTACAATGAGCAGTCCTTC. Encoded protein: CASSGASSYNEQSF.

This clonotype appeared many times. This chain links TRBV18 with TRBJ1-3; 9 positions agree with TRBD1. This CDR3 region has 15 residues. Germline loops: CDR1 KGHSH, CDR2 LQKENI. Trimming took 3 bases from V and 0 from J; bases not matched to a gene: 0. Written as DNA, the CDR3 is TGTGCCAGCTCACCGGGACAGGGCTCTGGAAACACCATATATTTT. It translates to CASSPGQGSGNTIYF.

The sample holds many counts of this clonotype. The chain links TRBV3-1 to TRBJ2-5; D is ambiguous. The V gene lost 0 bases and the J gene lost 1 base, with 6 bases spanning the gap. The CDR3 is 14 amino acids. The germline gives CDR1 LGHDT, CDR2 YNNKEL (reference sequence). CDR3 sequence: CASSQDPLQETQYF. CDR3 DNA sequence: TGTGCCAGCAGCCAAGACCCCCTCCAAGAGACCCAGTACTTC.

This clonotype showed up many times. The V and J genes are TRBV10-3 and TRBJ1-5; no reliable D call. This CDR3 spans 16 amino acids. Trimming took off 10 bases at V and 4 bases at J, with 23 bases between the two ends. Germline CDR1 ENHRY, CDR2 SYGVKD. The CDR3 sequence is CATADHGQARNQPQHF. The DNA for the CDR3 is TGTGCCACCGCCGACCATGGTCAGGCGCGTAATCAGCCCCAGCATTTT.

This chain connects TRBV19 to TRBJ1-2; 10 bases agree with TRBD1. Losses at the gene ends were 7 bases for V and 6 bases for J; bases not matched to a gene: 11. The CDR3 is 15 residues long. Germline V gives CDR1 LNHDA, CDR2 SQIVND (reference sequence). CDR3 residues: CASTDSRTGGHGYTF. The CDR3 nucleotides read TGTGCCAGTACCGACTCGCGGACAGGGGGACATGGCTACACCTTC.

This chain joins TRBV20-1 and TRBJ1-5; D uncertain. This CDR3 is built from 13 residues. Germline lookup yields CDR1 DFQATT and CDR2 SNEGSKA (reference sequence). V was clipped by 1 base and J by 4 bases, with 8 bases between them. In DNA form, the CDR3 reads TGCAGTGCTAGAGGCCCTTCTAATCAGCCCCAGCATTTT. Translated: CSARGPSNQPQHF.

This clonotype was counted at least ten times. The chain carries TRBV5-1 and TRBJ2-2; D tentatively fits TRBD1 or TRBD2 (5 bases each). This CDR3 comprises 15 residues. Between the trimmed V and J ends, which lost 5 bases and 1 base, there was a span of 12 bases. Germline CDR1 is SGHRS and CDR2 is YFSETQ. CDR3 DNA sequence: TGCGCCAGCAGATCGGGGACGGGGAACACCGGGGAGCTGTTTTTT. As protein: CASRSGTGNTGELFF.

The rearrangement joins TRBV7-3 to TRBJ2-3, with 9 bases matching TRBD2. Germline V CDR1 and CDR2: SGHTA, FQGTGA. The CDR3 consists of 14 residues. V shed 6 bases and J 5 bases; nucleotides not matched to a gene: 6. The CDR3 region has the DNA TGTGCCAGCAGTGGGGCGGGAGGGGTAGATACGCAGTATTTT. Protein sequence: CASSGAGGVDTQYF.

There are many counts of this clonotype. The chain links TRBV7-2 to TRBJ1-5; TRBD1 agrees at 9 bases. The V gene end was trimmed by 1 base and the J gene end by 7 bases; junction bases not matched to a gene: 23. The CDR3 loop spans 21 amino acids. The germline V gene encodes CDR1 SGHTA and CDR2 FQGNSA. The CDR3 loop reads CASSLDIAMTGDREALQPQHF. In nucleotides, the CDR3 is TGTGCCAGCAGCTTAGATATTGCCATGACGGGGGACAGGGAAGCCCTACAGCCCCAGCATTTT.